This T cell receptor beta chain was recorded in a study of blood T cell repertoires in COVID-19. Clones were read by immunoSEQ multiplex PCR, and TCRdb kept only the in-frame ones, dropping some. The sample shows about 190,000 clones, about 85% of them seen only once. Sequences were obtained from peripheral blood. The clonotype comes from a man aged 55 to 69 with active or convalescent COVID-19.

The CDR3: CASSLSPTTAKDGYTF. Here the CDR3 DNA reads TGTGCCAGCAGCTTATCCCCGACGACAGCGAAAGATGGCTACACCTTC. The chain couples TRBV7-3 to TRBJ1-2; a possible D gene is TRBD1 (5 bases). Trimming pared 2 bases from V and 6 bases from J, leaving 19 bases between. Germline V gene lookup returns CDR1 SGHTA and CDR2 FQGTGA. CDR3 length: 16 residues.